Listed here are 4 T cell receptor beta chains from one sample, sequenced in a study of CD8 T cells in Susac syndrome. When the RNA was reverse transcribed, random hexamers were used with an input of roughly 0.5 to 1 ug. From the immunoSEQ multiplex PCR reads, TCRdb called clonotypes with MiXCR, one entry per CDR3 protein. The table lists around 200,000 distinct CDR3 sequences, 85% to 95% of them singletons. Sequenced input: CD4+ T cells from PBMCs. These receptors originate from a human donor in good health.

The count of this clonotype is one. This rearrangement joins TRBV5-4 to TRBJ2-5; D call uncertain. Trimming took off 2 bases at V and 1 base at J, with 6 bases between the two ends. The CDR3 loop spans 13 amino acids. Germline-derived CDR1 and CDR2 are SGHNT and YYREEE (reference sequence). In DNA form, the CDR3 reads TGTGCCAGCAGCTTCCAGATCCAAGAGACCCAGTACTTC. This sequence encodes CASSFQIQETQYF.

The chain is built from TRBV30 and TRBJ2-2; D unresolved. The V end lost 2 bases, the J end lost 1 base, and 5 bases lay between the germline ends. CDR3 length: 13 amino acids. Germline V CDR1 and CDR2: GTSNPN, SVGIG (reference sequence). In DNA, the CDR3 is TGTGCCTGGAGTTGGAAGAACACCGGGGAGCTGTTTTTT. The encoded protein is CAWSWKNTGELFF.

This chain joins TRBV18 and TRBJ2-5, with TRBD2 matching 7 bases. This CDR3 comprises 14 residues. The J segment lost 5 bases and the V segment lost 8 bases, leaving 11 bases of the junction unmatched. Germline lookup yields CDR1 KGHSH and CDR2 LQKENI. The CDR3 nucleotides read TGTGCCAGCCAAGCCGGTCCCGGGAGGGAGACCCAGTACTTC. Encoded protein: CASQAGPGRETQYF.

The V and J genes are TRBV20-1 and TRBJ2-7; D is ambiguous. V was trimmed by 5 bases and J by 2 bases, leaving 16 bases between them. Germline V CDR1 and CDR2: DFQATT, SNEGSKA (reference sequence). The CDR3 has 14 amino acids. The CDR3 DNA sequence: TGCAGTGCTGCACCCCAGGATACGGCCTACGAGCAGTACTTC. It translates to CSAAPQDTAYEQYF.